Listed here are 8 T cell receptor beta chains from one sample, sequenced in a study of PD-L1 blockade in urothelial cancer. Measured with immunoSEQ multiplex PCR; TCRdb has only the in-frame clones, and not every one. The sample carries more than 35,000 clones, 90% recorded once. Material: PBMCs, obtained around atezolizumab (anti-PD-L1) treatment. The receptor source for this set is a man in his 70s with urothelial cancer.

The V call is TRBV5-6, the J call TRBJ2-1; 16 nucleotides match TRBD2. The CDR3 runs 16 residues. Germline V gene sequence: CDR1 SGHDT, CDR2 YYEEEE. With 3 bases clipped from V and 7 bases from J, the junction kept 4 bases outside the gene matches. The CDR3 DNA is TGTGCCAGCAGCTACCGGGGACTAGCGGGAGGGAATGAGCAGTTCTTC. Translated: CASSYRGLAGGNEQFF.

The J gene is TRBJ1-4, the V gene TRBV19; D is uncertain. From germline, CDR1 is LNHDA and CDR2 SQIVND (reference sequence). This CDR3 is built from 15 residues. The germline V and J ends were trimmed by 1 base and 5 bases, with 11 bases remaining between them. CDR3 residues: CASSIGPGWNEKLFF. The CDR3 DNA sequence: TGTGCCAGTAGTATAGGTCCCGGGTGGAATGAAAAACTGTTTTTT. The full variable domain, completed using reference TRBV19 and TRBJ1-4, is DGGITQSPKYLFRKEGQNVTLSCEQNLNHDAMYWYRQDPGQGLRLIYYSQIVNDFQKGDIAEGYSVSREKKESFPLTVTSAQKNPTAFYLCASSIGPGWNEKLFFGSGTQLSVL.

The V call is TRBV5-6, the J call TRBJ1-2; TRBD1 is a possible D gene (5 bases). Germline V gene lookup returns CDR1 SGHDT and CDR2 YYEEEE. This CDR3 has 15 residues. With 0 bases removed from V and 4 bases from J, the gap between germline ends came to 13 bases. The CDR3 DNA reads as TGTGCCAGCAGCTTGGGGGCAGGGCAGGCCTATGGCTACACCTTC. Protein: CASSLGAGQAYGYTF. The complete variable domain, with remaining parts taken from reference TRBV5-6 and TRBJ1-2, reads DAGVTQSPTHLIKTRGQQVTLRCSPKSGHDTVSWYQQALGQGPQFIFQYYEEEERQRGNFPDRFSGHQFPNYSSELNVNALLLGDSALYLCASSLGAGQAYGYTFGSGTRLTVV.

This chain joins TRBV5-4 and TRBJ2-3; D possibly corresponds to TRBD2 (6 bases). This CDR3 is 15 amino acids long. Germline V gene sequence: CDR1 SGHNT, CDR2 YYREEE (reference sequence). Trimming cost V 0 bases and J 1 base, with 9 bases left between them. In DNA form, the CDR3 reads TGTGCCAGCAGCTTGGAAGTAGCGGGCACAGATACGCAGTATTTT. Protein product: CASSLEVAGTDTQYF.

The chain carries TRBV10-3 and TRBJ1-1, with 7 bases identical to TRBD1. The germline gives CDR1 ENHRY, CDR2 SYGVKD. V shed 9 bases, J shed 8 bases, and the junction held 12 bases outside the gene matches. CDR3 length equals 13 residues. This CDR3 reads CAIRQIRQGEAFF. The CDR3 DNA reads TGTGCCATTAGACAGATTCGACAGGGAGAAGCTTTCTTT.

The chain links TRBV6-5 to TRBJ2-5; D might be TRBD1 (6 bases). Trimming cost V 6 bases and J 3 bases, with 11 bases left between them. CDR3 length: 13 amino acids. Germline assignment: CDR1 MNHEY and CDR2 SVGAGI. CDR3 nucleotide sequence: TGTGCCAGCAGCCCCGGACAGAAAGAGACCCAGTACTTC. Protein sequence: CASSPGQKETQYF.

The chain couples TRBV4-1 to TRBJ2-1, with D perhaps TRBD2 (5 bases). The CDR3 spans 15 residues. Trimming left V 6 bases short and J 5 bases short, with 17 bases between. Germline V gene data show CDR1 as MGHRA and CDR2 as YSYEKL. This CDR3 is CASRRAALPNNEQFF. As DNA, the CDR3 is TGCGCCAGCAGACGAGCGGCCCTCCCTAACAATGAGCAGTTCTTC.

This clone was detected only once. The chain has TRBV9 and TRBJ2-1, with 8 bases that match TRBD1. CDR1 is SGDLS and CDR2 is YYNGEE in the germline V gene. CDR3 length: 15 amino acids. J was trimmed by 8 bases and V by 4 bases; bases with no gene match: 11. CDR3 amino acids: CASSPRAGGRDEQFF. The DNA for the CDR3 is TGTGCCAGCAGCCCCCGGGCAGGGGGCAGGGATGAGCAGTTCTTC.